Shown below are 27 T cell receptor beta chains from a single sample sequenced in a study of shared clonotypes between healthy human individuals. Profiling relied on immunoSEQ multiplex PCR, and the TCRdb table lists in-frame clones only, not all of them. The repertoire holds nearly 1 million clones, with 76% as singletons. The sample comprised memory CD4+ T cells sorted from blood. Subset meaning: CD45RA-negative fraction. Every receptor here comes from a man aged 18 to 35 in good health.

Points on this clone: The junction does not match germline at one end; this may be a read error. This chain connects TRBV10-3 to TRBJ2-5, with 12 positions matching TRBD2. The CDR3 runs to 16 residues. Per germline, CDR1 ENHRY and CDR2 SYGVKD. CDR3 residues: CALSDSSGGASETQYF. The CDR3 nucleotides read TGTGCCCTCAGTGACTCTAGCGGGGGGGCATCAGAGACCCAGTACTTC.

There are a few counts of this clone. The chain links TRBV30 to TRBJ1-2; no clear D gene. The ends were cut back, 1 base at V and 3 bases at J, with 6 bases in the middle. There are 12 residues in the CDR3. CDR1 and CDR2 (germline): GTSNPN, SVGIG (reference sequence). The CDR3 region is CAWSETDYGYTF. CDR3 in DNA: TGTGCCTGGAGTGAGACCGACTATGGCTACACCTTC.

Many counts were recorded for this clone. This chain joins TRBV7-9 and TRBJ2-7; TRBD2 might be the D (5 bases). CDR1 is SEHNR and CDR2 is FQNEAQ in the germline V gene (reference sequence). This CDR3 contains 15 residues. V was shortened by 0 bases and J by 0 bases, with 9 bases between the two germline ends. CDR3: CASSLAIEGSYEQYF. The CDR3 bases are TGTGCCAGCAGCTTAGCTATCGAGGGCTCCTACGAGCAGTACTTC.

This clone has more than one count but fewer than ten. This chain uses TRBV19 with TRBJ1-6; D may be TRBD1 (5 bases). The CDR3 spans 15 residues. V lost 4 bases and J 5 bases, leaving 12 bases between the germline ends. CDR1 and CDR2 from the germline V gene are LNHDA and SQIVND (reference sequence). This CDR3 is CASSSLGGNNSPLHF. The CDR3 DNA sequence: TGTGCCAGTAGTAGCCTCGGGGGGAATAATTCACCCCTCCACTTT.

The chain is built from TRBV7-8 and TRBJ2-3, with D maybe TRBD1 (6 bases). Germline CDR1 is SGHVS and CDR2 is FQNEAQ. CDR3 length equals 14 residues. V shed 4 bases and J shed 6 bases, with 14 bases lying between them. The CDR3: CASSYRAQGDTQYF. CDR3 DNA sequence: TGTGCCAGCAGCTACCGGGCCCAGGGGGATACGCAGTATTTT. Complete variable domain (other parts from reference TRBV7-8 and TRBJ2-3): GAGVSQSPRYKVAKRGQDVALRCDPISGHVSLFWYQQALGQGPEFLTYFQNEAQLDKSGLPSDRFFAERPEGSVSTLKIQRTQQEDSAVYLCASSYRAQGDTQYFGPGTRLTVL.

The CDR3 loop is CASSPGGYQETQYF. For the CDR3, the DNA is TGTGCCAGCTCACCGGGGGGGTACCAAGAGACCCAGTACTTC. The chain combines TRBV18 with TRBJ2-5; 7 nucleotides align to TRBD2. V trimming: 3 bases; J trimming: 0 bases; junction bases outside the gene matches: 1. The V gene's germline CDR1 is KGHSH and CDR2 LQKENI. CDR3 length equals 14 residues.

The J gene is TRBJ2-1, the V gene TRBV4-3; D is perhaps TRBD1 (6 bases). Germline V lookup: CDR1 LGHNA, CDR2 YSLEER. V lost 0 bases, J lost 8 bases, and 11 bases lay in between. This CDR3 spans 14 amino acids. CDR3 DNA sequence: TGCGCCAGCAGCCAAGAAACAGGGTATGATGAGCAGTTCTTC. The encoded protein is CASSQETGYDEQFF.

This chain joins TRBV2 and TRBJ2-3; D is possibly TRBD2 (5 bases). Trimming cost V 11 bases and J 4 bases, with 16 bases left between them. CDR1 is SNHLY and CDR2 is FYNNEI in the germline V gene. This CDR3 is built from 13 residues. CDR3 nucleotides: TGTGCCGGCGGGTGGGCAAGCGCAGATACGCAGTATTTT. This codes for CAGGWASADTQYF.

There are a few counts of this clone. V gene TRBV15 combines with J gene TRBJ1-3; the match to TRBD1 covers 7 bases. The germline V gene has CDR1 LNHNV and CDR2 YYDKDF (reference sequence). The V and J ends lost 4 bases and 2 bases, in that order; junction bases with no gene match: 5. The CDR3 is 15 residues long. The CDR3 spells CATSTDRVPGNTIYF. DNA of the CDR3: TGTGCCACCAGCACCGACAGGGTCCCTGGAAACACCATATATTTT.

J is TRBJ1-6 and V is TRBV5-6; D unresolved. Germline CDR1 reads SGHDT; CDR2 reads YYEEEE. Trimming left V 0 bases short and J 0 bases short, with 7 bases between. The CDR3 is made up of 16 amino acids. The CDR3 DNA reads TGTGCCAGCAGCTTGGTCGGGAGCTCCTATAATTCACCCCTCCACTTT. Its protein product is CASSLVGSSYNSPLHF.

As concerns this clone: Other DNA sequences in this specimen translate into the identical CDR3. The chain uses TRBV6-1 and TRBJ1-2; a possible D gene is TRBD1 (6 bases). This CDR3 spans 13 amino acids. The germline V gene has CDR1 MNHNS and CDR2 SASEGT. V dropped 3 bases and J dropped 4 bases, with 9 bases sitting between them. The CDR3 nucleotides read TGTGCCAGCAGTGACCGGGGGCCCTATGGCTACACCTTC. Its protein product is CASSDRGPYGYTF.

Only one count was recorded for this clone. The CDR3 coding sequence is TGCGCCAGCAGTGAGGCGGGAGGGCCCAAAGAGCAGTACTTC. Amino acids: CASSEAGGPKEQYF. This chain joins TRBV10-1 and TRBJ2-7, with TRBD2 matching 9 bases. Per the germline V gene, CDR1 is WNHNN and CDR2 is SYGVQD (reference sequence). The CDR3 is 14 residues long. The trim removed 2 bases at V and 7 bases at J, leaving 6 bases unmatched.

This clone was recorded many times. The chain joins TRBV28 to TRBJ2-7, with D perhaps TRBD1 (6 bases). The CDR3 consists of 14 residues. The germline V gene has CDR1 MDHEN and CDR2 SYDVKM. V lost 10 bases and J 1 base, leaving 17 bases between the germline ends. The CDR3 region has the DNA TGTGCCACCATTGGGGCAGGGGATTCCTACGAGCAGTACTTC. Its protein is CATIGAGDSYEQYF.

CDR3: CASRFAVTTNEKLFF. The CDR3 nucleotides read TGTGCCAGTAGGTTCGCCGTTACAACTAATGAAAAACTGTTTTTT. This rearrangement joins TRBV19 to TRBJ1-4, with unresolved D. Trimming took 6 bases from V and 0 from J, leaving 11 bases between them. This CDR3 is built from 15 residues. The V gene's germline CDR1 is LNHDA and CDR2 SQIVND (reference sequence).

The chain links TRBV6-6 to TRBJ2-4, with a weak D call TRBD1 (5 bases). V was clipped by 2 bases and J by 0 bases, with 5 bases between them. Germline lookup yields CDR1 MNHNY and CDR2 SVGAGI (reference sequence). The CDR3 runs 14 residues. The CDR3 loop reads CASSYDRAKNIQYF. Written as DNA, the CDR3 is TGTGCCAGCAGTTACGACAGAGCCAAAAACATTCAGTACTTC.

This clone appeared a single time. The V and J genes are TRBV20-1 and TRBJ1-3; D uncertain. V dropped 6 bases and J dropped 0 bases, with 3 bases sitting between them. This CDR3 is 11 amino acids long. The V gene's germline CDR1 is DFQATT and CDR2 SNEGSKA (reference sequence). CDR3 loop: CSAVSGNTIYF. CDR3 nucleotide sequence: TGCAGTGCCGTCTCTGGAAACACCATATATTTT.

This rearrangement joins TRBV6-1 to TRBJ1-2, with no clear D. This CDR3 is 12 amino acids long. V was cut by 5 bases and J by 8 bases, with 12 bases left in between. Germline-derived CDR1 and CDR2 are MNHNS and SASEGT. CDR3 coding DNA: TGTGCCAGCAGTAATGACATGTACGGCTACACCTTC. Translation: CASSNDMYGYTF.

CDR3 sequence reads: CASSRQSGNQPQHF. The CDR3 DNA reads TGTGCCAGCAGTCGACAGTCGGGCAATCAGCCCCAGCATTTT. The chain has TRBV6-5 and TRBJ1-5, with D possibly TRBD1 on 5 matching bases. Trimming shortened V by 5 bases and J by 2 bases, and 10 bases separated the two germline ends. The germline CDR1 and CDR2 sequences are MNHEY and SVGAGI. The CDR3 length is 14 residues.

The rearrangement uses TRBV10-3 and TRBJ2-3; 10 bases agree with TRBD2. V shed 2 bases, J shed 0 bases, and the junction held 8 bases outside the gene matches. The CDR3 spans 18 residues. Germline-derived CDR1 and CDR2 are ENHRY and SYGVKD. The CDR3 is CAISERLAGASSTDTQYF. The CDR3 DNA follows: TGTGCCATCAGTGAGAGGCTAGCGGGGGCCTCTAGCACAGATACGCAGTATTTT.

V gene TRBV5-4 combines with J gene TRBJ1-1, with D possibly matching TRBD1 (6 bases). Germline assignment: CDR1 SGHNT and CDR2 YYREEE (reference sequence). Trimming stripped 1 base from V and 5 bases from J, with 15 bases between. The length of the CDR3 is 15 residues. As DNA, the CDR3 is TGTGCCAGCAGCTTGAGGGGGGCCCTAGGGACTGAAGCTTTCTTT. Its translation is CASSLRGALGTEAFF.

V gene TRBV6-8 combines with J gene TRBJ2-5; no firm D call. V lost 8 bases and J lost 4, with 8 bases in between. This CDR3 has 11 amino acids. The germline V gene has CDR1 MNHGY and CDR2 SAAAGT. CDR3 nucleotides: TGTGCCAGCCCCGCAGTAGAGACCCAGTACTTC. This gives the protein CASPAVETQYF.

This clone showed up just once. The rearrangement links TRBV6-1 to TRBJ2-1; a weak D match, TRBD1 (6 bases). The CDR3 is 14 amino acids. The V end lost 0 bases, the J end lost 9 bases, and 12 bases lay between the germline ends. In germline, CDR1 is MNHNS, CDR2 SASEGT. The CDR3 DNA reads TGTGCCAGCAGTGAAGCAACAGGGTGGGGTGAGCAGTTCTTC. Protein product: CASSEATGWGEQFF.

The gene calls are TRBV5-1 and TRBJ1-2; D gene uncertain. Germline V CDR1 and CDR2: SGHRS, YFSETQ. The CDR3 extends over 16 amino acids. V lost 5 bases and J 2 bases, leaving 19 bases between the germline ends. In DNA form, the CDR3 reads TGCGCCAGCAGTGCGGGGTTCTCCGGGCCCAACTATGGCTACACCTTC. It encodes CASSAGFSGPNYGYTF.

With respect to this clone: The junction and the germline gene differ at one end; a read error may be behind it. The chain combines TRBV5-6 with TRBJ2-7; either TRBD1 or TRBD2 may supply D (5 bases each). Germline V gene sequence: CDR1 SGHDT, CDR2 YYEEEE. The CDR3 contains 11 residues. The CDR3 loop is CASSLEGTINF. CDR3 DNA sequence: TGTGCCAGCAGCTTGGAAGGGACCATCAACTTC.

The rearrangement uses TRBV18 and TRBJ1-2; possible D gene TRBD1, 5 bases. This CDR3 spans 12 amino acids. CDR1 is KGHSH and CDR2 is LQKENI in the germline V gene. Between the trimmed V and J ends, which lost 3 bases and 8 bases, there was a span of 10 bases. Here the CDR3 reads CASSPLGEGYTF. In DNA form, the CDR3 reads TGTGCCAGCTCACCTTTAGGGGAGGGCTACACCTTC. Using reference TRBV18 and TRBJ1-2 for the parts outside the CDR3, the full variable domain is NAGVMQNPRHLVRRRGQEARLRCSPMKGHSHVYWYRQLPEEGLKFMVYLQKENIIDESGMPKERFSAEFPKEGPSILRIQQVVRGDSAAYFCASSPLGEGYTFGSGTRLTVV.

This clone was seen a handful of times. The rearrangement joins TRBV2 to TRBJ1-1, with TRBD1 identical over 9 bases. This CDR3 is 14 amino acids long. J was trimmed by 4 bases and V by 4 bases; bases with no gene match: 4. Germline loops: CDR1 SNHLY, CDR2 FYNNEI. CDR3 loop: CASSGQGEVTEAFF. CDR3 DNA: TGTGCCAGCAGTGGACAGGGGGAGGTCACTGAAGCTTTCTTT. The full variable domain, completed using reference TRBV2 and TRBJ1-1, is EPEVTQTPSHQVTQMGQEVILRCVPISNHLYFYWYRQILGQKVEFLVSFYNNEISEKSEIFDDQFSVERPDGSNFTLKIRSTKLEDSAMYFCASSGQGEVTEAFFGQGTRLTVV.

This clone showed up just a few times. This chain uses TRBV30 with TRBJ1-5; tentatively, D is TRBD1 (6 bases). The CDR3 sequence is 14 residues long. V lost 5 bases and J 4 bases, leaving 15 bases between the germline ends. The germline CDR1 and CDR2 sequences are GTSNPN and SVGIG (reference sequence). CDR3 loop: CAWGIQGGNQPQHF. CDR3 DNA sequence: TGTGCCTGGGGAATACAGGGAGGGAATCAGCCCCAGCATTTT. Full variable domain (outside the CDR3, taken from reference TRBV30 and TRBJ1-5): SQTIHQWPATLVQPVGSPLSLECTVEGTSNPNLYWYRQAAGRGLQLLFYSVGIGQISSEVPQNLSASRPQDRQFILSSKKLLLSDSGFYLCAWGIQGGNQPQHFGDGTRLSIL.